This TCR beta chain appears in the sequencing data of a study of shared clonotypes between healthy human individuals. Repertoires were generated with immunoSEQ multiplex PCR, while TCRdb's copy carries only in-frame clones and drops some. The sample lists about 480,000 clones; nearly 80% were seen once. General study findings and limits: The represented genetic and exposure-history diversity was limited by the small number of donors.

Note on this clone: Antigen specificity is unknown.

Those who donated, Caucasian adults without exception, all lived in Nashville, Tennessee. The CDR3 contains 15 residues. V gave up 5 bases and J gave up 4 bases; unmatched junction bases: 7. Germline V gene sequence: CDR1 SGHNT, CDR2 YENEEA. Sequencing was performed on PBMCs. The chain uses TRBV11-3 and TRBJ2-1; TRBD1 matches at 8 bases. The sequence came from a woman between 40 and 55 years old in good health. Some clones in this sample may be carry-over from other donors' samples. CDR3 nucleotides: TGTGCCAGCAGCCTCCGACAGGGGCTGTACAATGAGCAGTTCTTC. Its translation: CASSLRQGLYNEQFF.